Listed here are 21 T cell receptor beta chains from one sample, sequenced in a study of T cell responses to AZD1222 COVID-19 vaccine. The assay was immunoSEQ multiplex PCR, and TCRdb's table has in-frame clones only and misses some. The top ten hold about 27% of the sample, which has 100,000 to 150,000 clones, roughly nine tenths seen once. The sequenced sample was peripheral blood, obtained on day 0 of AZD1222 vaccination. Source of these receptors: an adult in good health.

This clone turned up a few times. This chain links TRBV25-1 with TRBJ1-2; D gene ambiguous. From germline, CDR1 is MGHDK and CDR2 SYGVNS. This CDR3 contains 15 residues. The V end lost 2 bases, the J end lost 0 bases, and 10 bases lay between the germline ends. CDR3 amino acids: CASSERHGANYGYTF. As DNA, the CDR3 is TGTGCCAGCAGTGAACGGCACGGAGCTAACTATGGCTACACCTTC.

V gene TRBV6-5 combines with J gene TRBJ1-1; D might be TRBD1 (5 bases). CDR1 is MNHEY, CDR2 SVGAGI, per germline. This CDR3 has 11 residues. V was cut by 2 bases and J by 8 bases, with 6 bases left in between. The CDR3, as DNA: TGTGCCAGCAGTTACGAGGGGGAAGCTTTCTTT. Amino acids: CASSYEGEAFF.

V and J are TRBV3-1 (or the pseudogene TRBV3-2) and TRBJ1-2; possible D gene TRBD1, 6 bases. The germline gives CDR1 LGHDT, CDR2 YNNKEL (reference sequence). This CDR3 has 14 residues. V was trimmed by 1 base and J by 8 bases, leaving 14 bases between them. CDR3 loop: CASSQVAGDVGYTF. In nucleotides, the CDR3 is TGTGCCAGCAGCCAAGTGGCAGGGGATGTCGGCTACACCTTC.

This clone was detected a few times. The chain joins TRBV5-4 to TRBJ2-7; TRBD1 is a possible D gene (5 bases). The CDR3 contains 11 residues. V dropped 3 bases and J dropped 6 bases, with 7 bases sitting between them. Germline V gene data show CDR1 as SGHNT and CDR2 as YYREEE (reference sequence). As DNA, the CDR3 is TGTGCCAGCAGCTCGCAGGGCGAGCAGTACTTC. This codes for CASSSQGEQYF.

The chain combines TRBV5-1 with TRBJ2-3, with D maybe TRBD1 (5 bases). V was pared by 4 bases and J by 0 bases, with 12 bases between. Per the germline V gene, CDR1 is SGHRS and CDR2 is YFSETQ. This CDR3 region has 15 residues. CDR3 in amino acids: CASSVRQSSTDTQYF. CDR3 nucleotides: TGCGCCAGCAGCGTTAGACAGTCTAGCACAGATACGCAGTATTTT.

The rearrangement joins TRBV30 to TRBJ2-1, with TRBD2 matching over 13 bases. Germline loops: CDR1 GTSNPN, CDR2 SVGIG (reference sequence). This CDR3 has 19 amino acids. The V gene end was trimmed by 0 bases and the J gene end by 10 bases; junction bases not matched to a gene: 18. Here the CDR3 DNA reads TGTGCCTGGAGTGTGGGACTAGCGGGATCCAATTGGAAGTTGGGCGAGCAGTTCTTC. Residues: CAWSVGLAGSNWKLGEQFF.

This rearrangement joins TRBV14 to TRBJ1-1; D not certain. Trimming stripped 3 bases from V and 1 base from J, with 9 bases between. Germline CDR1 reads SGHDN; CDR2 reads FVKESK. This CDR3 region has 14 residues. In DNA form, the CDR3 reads TGTGCCAGCAGCCACCTAGCGGGGAACACTGAAGCTTTCTTT. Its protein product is CASSHLAGNTEAFF.

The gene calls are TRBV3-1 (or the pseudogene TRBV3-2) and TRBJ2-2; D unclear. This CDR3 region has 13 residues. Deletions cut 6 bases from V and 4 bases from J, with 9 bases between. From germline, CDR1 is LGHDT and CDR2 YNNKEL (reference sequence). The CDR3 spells CASRRRSTGELFF. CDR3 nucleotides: TGTGCCAGCAGGCGCAGGTCCACCGGGGAGCTGTTTTTT.

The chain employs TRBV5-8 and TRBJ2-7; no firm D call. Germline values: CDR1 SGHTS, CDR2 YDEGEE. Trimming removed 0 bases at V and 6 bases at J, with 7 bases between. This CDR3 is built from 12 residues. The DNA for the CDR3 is TGTGCCAGCAGCTTGGTTGAAACCGAGCAGTACTTC. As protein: CASSLVETEQYF.

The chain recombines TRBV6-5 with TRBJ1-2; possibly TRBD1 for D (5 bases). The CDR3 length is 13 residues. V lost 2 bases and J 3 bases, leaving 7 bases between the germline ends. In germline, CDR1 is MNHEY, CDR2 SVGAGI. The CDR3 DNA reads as TGTGCCAGCAGTTACGGGACGGACTATGGCTACACCTTC. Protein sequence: CASSYGTDYGYTF.

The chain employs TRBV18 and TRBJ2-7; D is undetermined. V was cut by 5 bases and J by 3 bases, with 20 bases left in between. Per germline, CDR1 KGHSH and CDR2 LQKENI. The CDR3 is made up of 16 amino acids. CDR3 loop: CASSSRSARQSYEQYF. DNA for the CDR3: TGTGCCAGCTCATCTCGGTCGGCACGGCAAAGCTACGAGCAGTACTTC.

CDR3 nucleotide sequence: TGCGCCAGCAGCCAAGATCACGGCTATGGCTACACCTTC. Translating it yields CASSQDHGYGYTF. The rearrangement uses TRBV4-3 and TRBJ1-2; no reliable D call. Germline V gene data show CDR1 as LGHNA and CDR2 as YSLEER. With 0 bases removed from V and 4 bases from J, the gap between germline ends came to 6 bases. The CDR3 runs 13 residues.

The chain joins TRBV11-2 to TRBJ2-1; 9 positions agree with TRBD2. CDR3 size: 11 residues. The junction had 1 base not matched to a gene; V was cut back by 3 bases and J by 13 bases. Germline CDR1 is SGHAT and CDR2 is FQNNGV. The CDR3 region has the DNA TGTGCCAGCAGCTTCGGGACTAGCCAGTTCTTC. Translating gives CASSFGTSQFF.

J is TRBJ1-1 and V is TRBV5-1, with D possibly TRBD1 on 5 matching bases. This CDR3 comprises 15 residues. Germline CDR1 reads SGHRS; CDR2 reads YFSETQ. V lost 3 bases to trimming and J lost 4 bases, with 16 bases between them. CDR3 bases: TGCGCCAGCAGCTGGAGGACAACCCGAGGCACTGAAGCTTTCTTT. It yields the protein CASSWRTTRGTEAFF.

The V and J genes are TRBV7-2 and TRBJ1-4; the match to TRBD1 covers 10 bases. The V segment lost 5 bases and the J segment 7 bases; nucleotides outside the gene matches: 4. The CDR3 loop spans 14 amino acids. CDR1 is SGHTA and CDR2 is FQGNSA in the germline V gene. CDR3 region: CASSRGQGSEKLFF. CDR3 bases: TGTGCCAGCAGCAGGGGACAGGGGAGTGAAAAACTGTTTTTT. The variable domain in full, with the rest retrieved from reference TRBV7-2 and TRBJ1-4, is GAGVSQSPSNKVTEKGKDVELRCDPISGHTALYWYRQSLGQGLEFLIYFQGNSAPDKSGLPSDRFSAERTGGSVSTLTIQRTQQEDSAVYLCASSRGQGSEKLFFGSGTQLSVL.

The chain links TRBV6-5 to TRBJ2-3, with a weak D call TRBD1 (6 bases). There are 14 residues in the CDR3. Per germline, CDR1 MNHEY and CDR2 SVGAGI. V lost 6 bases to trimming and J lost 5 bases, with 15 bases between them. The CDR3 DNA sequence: TGTGCCAGCAGCAGCACAGGGTTTATAGATACGCAGTATTTT. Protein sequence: CASSSTGFIDTQYF.

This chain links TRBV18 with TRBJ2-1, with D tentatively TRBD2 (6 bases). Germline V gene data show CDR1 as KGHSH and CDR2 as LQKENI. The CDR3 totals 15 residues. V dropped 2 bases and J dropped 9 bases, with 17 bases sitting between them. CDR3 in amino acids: CASSPGGTPSGEQFF. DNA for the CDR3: TGTGCCAGCTCACCAGGAGGGACCCCATCGGGTGAGCAGTTCTTC.

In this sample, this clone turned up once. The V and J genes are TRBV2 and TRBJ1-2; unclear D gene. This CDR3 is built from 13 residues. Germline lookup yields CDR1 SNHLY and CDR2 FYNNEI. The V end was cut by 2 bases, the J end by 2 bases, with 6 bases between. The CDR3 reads CASSEMDNYGYTF. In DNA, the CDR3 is TGTGCCAGCAGTGAAATGGACAACTATGGCTACACCTTC.

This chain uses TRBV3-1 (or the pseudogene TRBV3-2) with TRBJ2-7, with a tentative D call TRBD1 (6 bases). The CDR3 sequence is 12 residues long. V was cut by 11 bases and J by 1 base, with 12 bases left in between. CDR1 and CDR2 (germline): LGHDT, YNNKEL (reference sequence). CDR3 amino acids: CARDKRSYEQYF. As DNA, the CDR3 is TGTGCCCGGGACAAAAGGTCCTACGAGCAGTACTTC.

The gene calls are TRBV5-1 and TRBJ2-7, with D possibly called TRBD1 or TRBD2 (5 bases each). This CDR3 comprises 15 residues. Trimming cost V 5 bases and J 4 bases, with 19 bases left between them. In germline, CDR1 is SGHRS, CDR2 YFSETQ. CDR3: CASSFGGSSGYEQYF. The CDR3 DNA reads TGCGCCAGCAGTTTTGGGGGAAGCTCGGGATACGAGCAGTACTTC.

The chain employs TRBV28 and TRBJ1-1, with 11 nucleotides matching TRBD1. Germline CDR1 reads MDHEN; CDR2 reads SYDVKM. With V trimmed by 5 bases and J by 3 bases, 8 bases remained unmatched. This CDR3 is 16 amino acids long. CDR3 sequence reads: CASSAPGTGGYTEAFF. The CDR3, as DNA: TGTGCCAGCAGTGCACCCGGGACAGGGGGGTACACTGAAGCTTTCTTT.